These 30 T cell receptor beta chains came from one sample sequenced in a study of cytomegalovirus exposure and HLA in healthy donors (dated by TCRdb to 2016 to 2017). Receptor libraries were prepared by the immunoSEQ multiplex PCR assay. A mixture of 60 forward primers for TCR Vbeta segments and 13 reverse primers for TCR Jbeta segments was used in the multiplex PCR. TCRdb stores this immuneACCESS table with in-frame sequences only. Part of the clones is absent; in the studies checked, under half of the shortfall reflects unresolved V genes, and no reason is known for the rest. Present in this sample are roughly 170,000 clones, around 75% of which were seen just once. Around 2.6% of the sample is held by the ten biggest clonotypes. Input material: PBMCs. The receptors derive from a female donor in good health and CMV-seronegative.

A few counts support this clone. The chain combines TRBV6-1 with TRBJ1-5; TRBD1 matches at 7 bases. This CDR3 is 15 amino acids long. J gave up 4 bases and V 6 bases, and 9 bases lay outside the gene matches. In germline, CDR1 is MNHNS, CDR2 SASEGT. The CDR3 nucleotides are TGTGCCAGCAGCCTACAGGGGAAAGGTAATCAGCCCCAGCATTTT. It translates to CASSLQGKGNQPQHF.

J is TRBJ2-1 and V is TRBV2; 10 nucleotides line up with TRBD2. V lost 8 bases to trimming and J lost 0 bases; unmatched junction nucleotides: 10. CDR1 and CDR2 (germline): SNHLY, FYNNEI. CDR3 length: 17 amino acids. The chain's CDR3 is CASRGLADRSSYNEQFF. CDR3 nucleotide sequence: TGTGCCAGCCGTGGACTAGCGGACCGGAGCTCCTACAATGAGCAGTTCTTC.

V is TRBV30 and J is TRBJ2-7; maybe TRBD1 (6 bases). Germline CDR1 reads GTSNPN; CDR2 reads SVGIG (reference sequence). Trimming pared 5 bases from V and 2 bases from J, leaving 10 bases between. The CDR3 length is 12 residues. CDR3 in amino acids: CAWSYRAYEQYF. In DNA form, the CDR3 reads TGTGCCTGGTCCTACAGGGCCTACGAGCAGTACTTC.

The rearrangement uses TRBV6-6 and TRBJ1-1, with a weak D call TRBD1 (5 bases). V dropped 0 bases and J dropped 3 bases, with 11 bases sitting between them. Per germline, CDR1 MNHNY and CDR2 SVGAGI (reference sequence). CDR3 length: 15 amino acids. The CDR3 DNA sequence: TGTGCCAGCAGTTACTCAATTGACAGCTACACTGAAGCTTTCTTT. As protein: CASSYSIDSYTEAFF.

This clone was observed a single time. The chain employs TRBV19 and TRBJ2-1; 10 bases align to TRBD1. The V segment lost 4 bases and the J segment 7 bases; nucleotides outside the gene matches: 7. This CDR3 region has 15 residues. Germline CDR1 reads LNHDA; CDR2 reads SQIVND (reference sequence). CDR3 sequence: CASSSKGQGSNEQFF. Here the CDR3 DNA reads TGTGCCAGTAGTAGCAAGGGACAGGGGAGTAATGAGCAGTTCTTC.

This clone was seen only once. V is TRBV6-1 and J is TRBJ2-1; weak D call: TRBD2 (5 bases). From germline, CDR1 is MNHNS and CDR2 SASEGT. V lost 6 bases and J 8 bases, leaving 14 bases between the germline ends. The CDR3 sequence is 13 residues long. This chain's CDR3 is CASSQTRFYEQFF. The CDR3, as DNA: TGTGCCAGCAGCCAAACTAGGTTCTATGAGCAGTTCTTC.

The rearrangement uses TRBV6-5 and TRBJ1-1, with D unclear. The CDR3 spans 14 residues. Germline-derived CDR1 and CDR2 are MNHEY and SVGAGI. Trimming stripped 5 bases from V and 0 bases from J, with 10 bases between. As DNA, the CDR3 is TGTGCCAGCAGTGACCGGGTCTTGAACACTGAAGCTTTCTTT. Its protein product is CASSDRVLNTEAFF.

This sequence joins TRBV19 and TRBJ2-5; 9 bases line up with TRBD1. There are 14 residues in the CDR3. Unmatched junction bases numbered 5, after V lost 7 bases and J lost 2 bases. Germline V CDR1 and CDR2: LNHDA, SQIVND (reference sequence). CDR3 coding DNA: TGTGCCAGTAATTGGGGACAGGGTCAAGAGACCCAGTACTTC. This codes for CASNWGQGQETQYF. Full variable domain (remainder filled in from reference TRBV19 and TRBJ2-5): DGGITQSPKYLFRKEGQNVTLSCEQNLNHDAMYWYRQDPGQGLRLIYYSQIVNDFQKGDIAEGYSVSREKKESFPLTVTSAQKNPTAFYLCASNWGQGQETQYFGPGTRLLVL.

The genes are TRBV4-3 and TRBJ2-5; TRBD1 matches at 7 bases. CDR1 is LGHNA, CDR2 YSLEER, per germline. The V segment lost 1 base and the J segment 6 bases; nucleotides outside the gene matches: 2. The CDR3 contains 13 residues. CDR3 bases: TGCGCCAGCAGCCAAGGGGACAGTCAGACCCAGTACTTC. This gives the protein CASSQGDSQTQYF.

The chain is built from TRBV7-2 and TRBJ2-3; perhaps TRBD1 as D (5 bases). CDR3 size: 14 residues. Germline V gives CDR1 SGHTA, CDR2 FQGNSA. V was pared by 5 bases and J by 0 bases, with 9 bases between. The CDR3: CASSRTTSTDTQYF. The CDR3 bases are TGTGCCAGCAGCCGGACAACTAGCACAGATACGCAGTATTTT.

V is TRBV29-1 and J is TRBJ2-7, with D perhaps matching TRBD1 (5 bases). The V end was cut by 5 bases, the J end by 2 bases, with 10 bases between. The CDR3 length is 12 residues. Germline assignment: CDR1 SQVTM and CDR2 ANQGSEA. CDR3 loop: CSVRTPAYEQYF. CDR3 DNA sequence: TGCAGCGTTCGGACACCCGCCTACGAGCAGTACTTC.

This clone was seen only once. The chain has TRBV4-2 and TRBJ1-1, with D maybe TRBD1 (6 bases). Trimming shortened V by 1 base and J by 4 bases, and 13 bases separated the two germline ends. The CDR3 is 15 residues long. Germline lookup yields CDR1 LGHNA and CDR2 YNFKEQ. CDR3 protein: CASSQAIRGGTEAFF. CDR3 coding DNA: TGTGCCAGCAGCCAAGCGATAAGAGGGGGCACTGAAGCTTTCTTT.

This chain joins TRBV7-2 and TRBJ2-1; the D gene is possibly TRBD2 (6 bases). In germline, CDR1 is SGHTA, CDR2 FQGNSA. This CDR3 is 14 amino acids long. Trimming took off 8 bases at V and 0 bases at J, with 11 bases between the two ends. The CDR3: CASGGGASYNEQFF. The CDR3, as DNA: TGTGCCAGCGGTGGAGGGGCCTCCTACAATGAGCAGTTCTTC.

The chain employs TRBV29-1 and TRBJ2-1, with 12 bases aligning to TRBD2. Germline V gives CDR1 SQVTM, CDR2 ANQGSEA. Unmatched junction bases numbered 9, after V lost 2 bases and J lost 10 bases. The CDR3 contains 15 residues. DNA for the CDR3: TGCAGCGTTGAAAGTCTAGCGGGAGGGCCAGACGAGCAGTTCTTC. This translates into CSVESLAGGPDEQFF.

DNA for the CDR3: TGCGCCAGCAGCCAAGTCGGGAGGAGTGGAGCGGATACGCAGTATTTT. Translating it yields CASSQVGRSGADTQYF. The chain has TRBV4-3 and TRBJ2-3, with TRBD2 matching over 7 bases. The germline CDR1 and CDR2 sequences are LGHNA and YSLEER. The CDR3 is made up of 16 amino acids. The V gene end was trimmed by 1 base and the J gene end by 6 bases; junction bases not matched to a gene: 10.

This rearrangement joins TRBV6-6 to TRBJ1-2, with 9 bases matching TRBD1. Trimming cost V 6 bases and J 8 bases; bases outside gene matches: 10. The CDR3 loop spans 14 amino acids. CDR1 and CDR2 (germline): MNHNY, SVGAGI (reference sequence). The CDR3, as DNA: TGTGCCAGCAGCCAACAGGGACAGGGAAGCGGCTACACCTTC. Translation: CASSQQGQGSGYTF.

The V call is TRBV13, the J call TRBJ2-7; a possible D gene is TRBD1 (6 bases). This CDR3 spans 16 amino acids. The germline V and J ends were trimmed by 0 bases and 0 bases, with 12 bases remaining between them. Germline-derived CDR1 and CDR2 are PRHDT and FYEKMQ (reference sequence). CDR3 sequence: CASSLGHGQTSYEQYF. The CDR3 region has the DNA TGTGCCAGCAGCTTAGGGCATGGACAGACCTCCTACGAGCAGTACTTC.

V usage is TRBV9 and J usage is TRBJ2-3; possibly TRBD1 for D (5 bases). V lost 1 base, J lost 3 bases, and 6 bases lay in between. Germline values: CDR1 SGDLS, CDR2 YYNGEE. CDR3 length: 13 residues. The CDR3 here is CASSVQGTDTQYF. DNA for the CDR3: TGTGCCAGCAGCGTACAGGGTACAGATACGCAGTATTTT.

In this sample, this clone turned up a few times. The rearrangement joins TRBV6-4 to TRBJ2-3, with 8 bases lining up with TRBD2. The junction had 7 bases not matched to a gene; V was cut back by 0 bases and J by 5 bases. CDR1 MRHNA and CDR2 SNTAGT come from the germline V gene. This CDR3 spans 16 amino acids. The CDR3 spells CASSDSPAGAGDTQYF. The DNA of the CDR3 is TGTGCCAGCAGTGACTCCCCAGCGGGAGCGGGAGATACGCAGTATTTT.

The chain links TRBV4-2 to TRBJ1-2, with D perhaps TRBD1 (6 bases). Germline CDR1 and CDR2: LGHNA and YNFKEQ. V was trimmed by 2 bases and J by 2 bases, leaving 9 bases between them. CDR3 length: 14 residues. CDR3 coding DNA: TGTGCCAGCAGCCAACCGACAGGAAACTATGGCTACACCTTC. It translates to CASSQPTGNYGYTF.

V usage is TRBV29-1 and J usage is TRBJ2-2; possible D gene TRBD2, 6 bases. Germline assignment: CDR1 SQVTM and CDR2 ANQGSEA. Between the trimmed V and J ends, which lost 7 bases and 6 bases, there was a span of 9 bases. CDR3 length equals 11 residues. The CDR3 protein is CSGLEAGELFF. The CDR3 DNA reads TGCAGCGGACTAGAGGCCGGGGAGCTGTTTTTT.

CDR3 loop: CASSWRGVETQYF. The CDR3 region has the DNA TGTGCCAGCAGTTGGCGGGGCGTAGAGACCCAGTACTTC. The genes are TRBV28 and TRBJ2-5, with a weak D call TRBD2 (6 bases). The V gene's germline CDR1 is MDHEN and CDR2 SYDVKM. Trimming stripped 4 bases from V and 4 bases from J, with 10 bases between. The CDR3 has 13 residues.

The table lists this clone with a count of one. The chain is built from TRBV27 and TRBJ2-7, with 7 bases aligning to TRBD1. Germline V gives CDR1 MNHEY, CDR2 SMNVEV (reference sequence). This CDR3 has 15 residues. With 4 bases clipped from V and 2 bases from J, the junction kept 8 bases outside the gene matches. This CDR3 reads CASSSPDRNPYEQYF. For the CDR3, the DNA is TGTGCCAGCAGTTCGCCGGACAGGAACCCCTACGAGCAGTACTTC.

J is TRBJ2-1 and V is TRBV5-6; D possibly corresponds to TRBD2 (6 bases). Germline CDR1 is SGHDT and CDR2 is YYEEEE. The CDR3 has 13 amino acids. The V end lost 0 bases, the J end lost 9 bases, and 10 bases lay between the germline ends. DNA for the CDR3: TGTGCCAGCAGCTTGGCCTGGGGAGGTGAGCAGTTCTTC. It encodes CASSLAWGGEQFF.

As concerns this clone: The junction departs from germline at one end; a sequencing error may be responsible. The chain combines TRBV9 with TRBJ2-6; the match to TRBD1 covers 8 bases. Germline V lookup: CDR1 SGDLS, CDR2 YYNGEE. The CDR3 loop spans 17 amino acids. CDR3 DNA sequence: TGTGCCAGCTGTAGGGACAGGCCTAACTCTGGGGCCAACGGCCTGACTTTC. Its protein is CASCRDRPNSGANGLTF.

This clone appeared a few times. The chain combines TRBV10-1 with TRBJ2-5; a possible D gene is TRBD2 (6 bases). V gave up 2 bases and J gave up 4 bases, with 14 bases separating them. Per germline, CDR1 WNHNN and CDR2 SYGVQD (reference sequence). This CDR3 contains 15 residues. The CDR3, as DNA: TGCGCCAGCAGTGAGGGGTCGGGGGTGGGAGAGACCCAGTACTTC. This sequence encodes CASSEGSGVGETQYF.

The chain is built from TRBV19 and TRBJ2-1, with D perhaps matching TRBD2 (7 bases). The CDR3 totals 15 residues. The germline V and J ends were trimmed by 4 bases and 4 bases, with 14 bases remaining between them. Per germline, CDR1 LNHDA and CDR2 SQIVND (reference sequence). CDR3 coding DNA: TGTGCCAGTAGTAGGGGGGGCGGGCCGTACAATGAGCAGTTCTTC. It specifies CASSRGGGPYNEQFF.

This chain links TRBV6-4 with TRBJ1-5; 7 bases line up with TRBD1. There are 20 residues in the CDR3. V trimming: 3 bases; J trimming: 0 bases; junction bases outside the gene matches: 17. Germline V gives CDR1 MRHNA, CDR2 SNTAGT. This chain's CDR3 is CASSETPPTGETNSNQPQHF. CDR3 DNA sequence: TGTGCCAGCAGTGAGACCCCCCCCACAGGGGAAACTAATAGCAATCAGCCCCAGCATTTT.

V usage is TRBV4-2 and J usage is TRBJ2-7; D possibly corresponds to TRBD1 (6 bases). Germline CDR1 reads LGHNA; CDR2 reads YNFKEQ. V dropped 3 bases and J dropped 4 bases, with 10 bases sitting between them. The CDR3 is 13 residues long. The CDR3 nucleotides read TGTGCCAGCAGCCAGGACAGACGGTACGAGCAGTACTTC. It translates to CASSQDRRYEQYF.

The chain links TRBV6-5 to TRBJ1-1; D may be TRBD1 (5 bases). Trimming pared 6 bases from V and 0 bases from J, leaving 8 bases between. This CDR3 comprises 13 residues. The germline V gene encodes CDR1 MNHEY and CDR2 SVGAGI. This CDR3 reads CASRRQMNTEAFF. The CDR3 DNA reads as TGTGCCAGCAGACGACAGATGAACACTGAAGCTTTCTTT.